Each of the 32 T cell receptor beta chains below was sequenced from the same sample in a study of T cell clusters in autoimmune cytopenias. TRB was amplified from roughly 0.25 ug of peripheral blood genomic DNA per sample. One tube held mixed TRB-A and TRB-B primer pools for touch-down PCR. TCRdb reprocessed the multiplex PCR reads and keeps a single row for each CDR3 protein, giving no DNA. With 2,500 to 3,500 distinct CDR3 sequences in the sample, the ten largest clones hold about two fifths. These data also featured in a second study, about T cell repertoires in aging, cancer and after chemotherapy.

The sequenced sample was peripheral blood. These receptors were obtained from a human donor with an autoimmune cytopenia or autoimmune hepatitis (not recorded which).

Its frequency marks this clonotype as large (0.1 to 1%). The CDR3 sequence: CASSRWQGNTGELFF. The genes are TRBV7-6 and TRBJ2-2; TCRdb outputs TRBD1, but without DNA this stays unchecked. This CDR3 comprises 15 residues. CDR1 SGHVS and CDR2 FNYEAQ come from the germline V gene.

The CDR3 protein is CASSPLRADTQYF. The chain combines TRBV7-6 with TRBJ2-3; TCRdb picks TRBD2, but there is no DNA to check that call. This CDR3 region has 13 residues. From germline, CDR1 is SGHVS and CDR2 FNYEAQ.

The V and J genes are TRBV13 and TRBJ2-7; TCRdb returns TRBD1, unconfirmable since there is no DNA. Germline V CDR1 and CDR2: PRHDT, FYEKMQ (reference sequence). The CDR3 spans 14 residues. The CDR3 spells CASRKTGASYEQYF.

This clonotype is classed as medium-sized by frequency. The chain couples TRBV11-3 to TRBJ1-2; TCRdb reports TRBD1, a call that lacks DNA to check it against. Germline lookup yields CDR1 SGHNT and CDR2 YENEEA. CDR3 length equals 14 residues. CDR3 protein: CASSLDRGIRGYTF.

The chain has TRBV7-9 and TRBJ2-5; the TCRdb call, TRBD1, lacks DNA for checking. CDR3 length: 14 amino acids. The germline gives CDR1 SEHNR, CDR2 FQNEAQ (reference sequence). Here the CDR3 reads CASSLVQAQETQYF.

The chain links TRBV5-4 to TRBJ1-1; TCRdb lists TRBD1, though no DNA is available to test this call. This CDR3 spans 19 amino acids. The germline V gene has CDR1 SGHNT and CDR2 YYREEE (reference sequence). CDR3 residues: CASSSKTHIDKGVNTEAFF.

Considering frequency, this clonotype is medium-sized. The gene calls are TRBV6-5 and TRBJ2-3; no DNA is available, so the TRBD1 call from TCRdb remains unchecked. This CDR3 contains 14 residues. CDR1 is MNHEY and CDR2 is SVGAGI in the germline V gene. CDR3 protein: CASTPARNTDTQYF.

This chain connects TRBV7-9 to TRBJ1-2. The CDR3 runs 15 residues. From germline, CDR1 is SEHNR and CDR2 FQNEAQ (reference sequence). This CDR3 reads CASSPMLTGNYGYTF.

Measured by frequency, this clonotype is medium-sized. V gene TRBV18 combines with J gene TRBJ2-3; absent DNA, TCRdb's TRBD1 call cannot be checked. Germline CDR1 is KGHSH and CDR2 is LQKENI. The CDR3 has 14 amino acids. CDR3 protein: CASSRDRVADTQYF. The whole variable domain, filled in from reference TRBV18 and TRBJ2-3, reads NAGVMQNPRHLVRRRGQEARLRCSPMKGHSHVYWYRQLPEEGLKFMVYLQKENIIDESGMPKERFSAEFPKEGPSILRIQQVVRGDSAAYFCASSRDRVADTQYFGPGTRLTVL.

The chain uses TRBV15 and TRBJ1-5; TCRdb lists TRBD1, though no DNA is available to test this call. This CDR3 is built from 13 residues. Germline CDR1 and CDR2: LNHNV and YYDKDF (reference sequence). The CDR3 loop is CATSRDPGEPQHF.

The CDR3 reads CASSFDQASTDTQYF. This chain connects TRBV5-1 to TRBJ2-3. This CDR3 is 15 amino acids long. Germline CDR1 is SGHRS and CDR2 is YFSETQ.

The V call is TRBV12-3 or TRBV12-4, the J call TRBJ2-7; TCRdb indicates TRBD1, and absent DNA this call remains unverified. The CDR3 covers 15 residues. CDR3 sequence reads: CAIRAGQGAGNEQYF.

This clonotype shows up as medium-sized by frequency. The V gene is TRBV19, the J gene TRBJ1-1. Germline lookup yields CDR1 LNHDA and CDR2 SQIVND (reference sequence). This CDR3 contains 17 residues. The CDR3 sequence: CASSKRKGVPMNTEAFF.

In terms of frequency, this clonotype is medium-sized (0.01 to 0.1%). The chain has TRBV5-6 and TRBJ2-1; TCRdb names TRBD2, which stays unverified in the absence of DNA. This CDR3 is built from 15 residues. Germline CDR1 is SGHDT and CDR2 is YYEEEE. The CDR3: CASSFGTSGGPGQFF.

This chain joins TRBV11-2 and TRBJ2-3; absent DNA, TCRdb's TRBD2 call cannot be checked. CDR3 length: 14 residues. CDR1 is SGHAT, CDR2 FQNNGV, per germline. CDR3 sequence reads: CASSLASGTDTQYF. Combining the CDR3 with reference TRBV11-2 and TRBJ2-3 gives the whole variable domain EAGVAQSPRYKIIEKRQSVAFWCNPISGHATLYWYQQILGQGPKLLIQFQNNGVVDDSQLPKDRFSAERLKGVDSTLKIQPAKLEDSAVYLCASSLASGTDTQYFGPGTRLTVL.

The rearrangement joins TRBV6-6 to TRBJ2-5; without DNA, the TCRdb call of TRBD1 cannot be checked. CDR3 length: 14 residues. Germline lookup yields CDR1 MNHNY and CDR2 SVGAGI (reference sequence). The CDR3 protein is CASRPPGGQETQYF.

This chain joins TRBV12-3 or TRBV12-4 and TRBJ2-3; TCRdb proposes TRBD2, but this gene call is untestable without DNA. The CDR3 is made up of 15 amino acids. CDR3: CASTRGTSGGDTQYF.

By frequency, this clonotype registers medium-sized (0.01 to 0.1%). This rearrangement joins TRBV19 to TRBJ1-2; TCRdb's D call of TRBD1 is untestable without DNA. Germline V CDR1 and CDR2: LNHDA, SQIVND (reference sequence). This CDR3 spans 15 amino acids. This CDR3 is CASSKAWGPNYGYTF.

This clonotype is classed as medium-sized by frequency. CDR3 amino acids: CASSTGNSDTQYF. J is TRBJ2-3 and V is TRBV6-1. Germline V gene lookup returns CDR1 MNHNS and CDR2 SASEGT. This CDR3 is built from 13 residues.

This chain uses TRBV12-3 or TRBV12-4 with TRBJ2-4; the TRBD1 assignment by TCRdb is unverifiable without DNA. The CDR3 is 14 residues long. CDR3 amino acids: CASRKQGGINIQYF.

V gene TRBV19 combines with J gene TRBJ2-6. This CDR3 is 20 amino acids long. Germline V CDR1 and CDR2: LNHDA, SQIVND (reference sequence). This chain's CDR3 is CASSIIGYGDHKAGANVLTF.

This chain joins TRBV12-3 or TRBV12-4 and TRBJ2-5; no DNA is available, so the TRBD2 call from TCRdb remains unchecked. This CDR3 comprises 21 residues. Here the CDR3 reads CASSIRHAFGTSGDRQETQYF.

Frequency places this clonotype as large. This chain joins TRBV19 and TRBJ1-1; the TCRdb call, TRBD1, lacks DNA for checking. The CDR3 extends over 15 amino acids. Looked up from germline, CDR1 is LNHDA and CDR2 is SQIVND (reference sequence). The CDR3 sequence: CASSIAAQGNTEAFF. The full variable domain, with the rest looked up from reference TRBV19 and TRBJ1-1, is DGGITQSPKYLFRKEGQNVTLSCEQNLNHDAMYWYRQDPGQGLRLIYYSQIVNDFQKGDIAEGYSVSREKKESFPLTVTSAQKNPTAFYLCASSIAAQGNTEAFFGQGTRLTVV.

The rearrangement joins TRBV15 to TRBJ1-2; TCRdb's D call, TRBD1, is unchecked because there is no DNA. The germline gives CDR1 LNHNV, CDR2 YYDKDF (reference sequence). The CDR3 is 15 residues long. CDR3: CATSRELTGVAGYTF. Variable domain in full (rest from reference TRBV15 and TRBJ1-2): DAMVIQNPRYQVTQFGKPVTLSCSQTLNHNVMYWYQQKSSQAPKLLFHYYDKDFNNEADTPDNFQSRRPNTSFCFLDIRSPGLGDTAMYLCATSRELTGVAGYTFGSGTRLTVV.

By frequency, this clonotype is medium-sized (0.01 to 0.1%). The chain joins TRBV7-9 to TRBJ1-2; TCRdb outputs TRBD1, but without DNA this stays unchecked. The CDR3 is made up of 16 amino acids. Germline values: CDR1 SEHNR, CDR2 FQNEAQ (reference sequence). The CDR3 protein is CASSPYRTGWNYGYTF.

This clonotype is identified as medium-sized (0.01 to 0.1%) from frequency. The J gene is TRBJ1-2, the V gene TRBV7-6. The V gene's germline CDR1 is SGHVS and CDR2 FNYEAQ. This CDR3 is built from 14 residues. The CDR3 protein is CASSLDTKSGGYTF.

The rearrangement links TRBV6-2 or TRBV6-3 to TRBJ2-3; TCRdb proposes TRBD1, but this gene call is untestable without DNA. CDR1 and CDR2 from the germline V gene are MNHEY and SVGEGT. The CDR3 length is 15 residues. The CDR3 sequence: CASSYGGHDTDTQYF.

V and J are TRBV6-5 and TRBJ1-1; with no DNA, the TCRdb D assignment of TRBD1 cannot be verified. This CDR3 is built from 15 residues. Per germline, CDR1 MNHEY and CDR2 SVGAGI. The CDR3 loop is CASSYRAGGQGRAFF.

The genes are TRBV12-3 or TRBV12-4 and TRBJ2-2; the D call from TCRdb, TRBD1, cannot be confirmed without DNA. This CDR3 is built from 13 residues. This CDR3 reads CASHGGSSGELFF.

The chain uses TRBV10-3 and TRBJ1-5; absent DNA, TCRdb's TRBD1 call cannot be checked. Germline loops: CDR1 ENHRY, CDR2 SYGVKD. This CDR3 has 15 residues. The CDR3: CAISERGRGNQPQHF.

The chain employs TRBV6-2 or TRBV6-3 and TRBJ2-2. Germline CDR1 reads MNHEY; CDR2 reads SVGEGT. This CDR3 spans 16 amino acids. The CDR3 loop is CASSYSRLSVRGELFF.

Frequency places this clonotype as medium-sized. The rearrangement joins TRBV6-5 to TRBJ2-5; the TRBD2 assignment by TCRdb is unverifiable without DNA. Germline V CDR1 and CDR2: MNHEY, SVGAGI. CDR3 length equals 13 residues. CDR3 in amino acids: CATQGRVVETQYF.